Listed below are T cell receptor beta chains from one sample, sequenced in a study of T cell changes during pregnancy in multiple sclerosis. Method: immunoSEQ multiplex PCR; TCRdb's copy keeps in-frame clones and lacks some. Of approximately 120,000 clones listed, roughly 97% are singletons. Source: peripheral blood, taken after pregnancy. The receptors derive from a female donor with multiple sclerosis, enrolled in a pregnancy study. Both conserved end residues are part of each CDR3. The D gene is left open where the match is weak. Rows may omit the clone size; those that give it use once, few, many or a size class.

j_call	clone_size	v_call	d_call	cdr3_nt	cdr3_aa
TRBJ2-2	-	TRBV18	-	TGTGCCAGCTCACCTCTGAGAGCGCGAGTGGGCACCGGGGAGCTGTTTTTT	CASSPLRARVGTGELFF
TRBJ2-7	-	TRBV6-5	TRBD1	TGTGCCAGCAGTTCCTTTCTCGGGACAGGGTTCGACGAGCAGTACTTC	CASSSFLGTGFDEQYF
TRBJ2-7	-	TRBV4-1	TRBD2	TGCGCCAGCAGCCAAGAGGGACTAGCGGACAACTCCTACGAGCAGTACTTC	CASSQEGLADNSYEQYF
TRBJ1-4	-	TRBV2	TRBD1	TGTGCCAGTATACTTGACAGGGCGGATGAAAAACTGTTTTTT	CASILDRADEKLFF
TRBJ2-7	-	TRBV7-9	-	TGTGCCAGCAGCTTAGAGACAGGAGCCGCCTACGAGCAGTACTTC	CASSLETGAAYEQYF
TRBJ1-1	-	TRBV9	-	TGTGCCAGCAGCGTAGGTCCAGCAATGAGCGACACTGAAGCTTTCTTT	CASSVGPAMSDTEAFF
TRBJ2-7	-	TRBV27	-	TGTGCCAGCAGTTTCCGACTGGCCTGGGAGCAGTACTTC	CASSFRLAWEQYF
TRBJ2-1	-	TRBV25-1	-	TGTGCCAGCAGTGCACTCAATGAGCAGTTCTTC	CASSALNEQFF
TRBJ1-4	-	TRBV2	TRBD1	TGTGCCAGCACTAATCCCCCCTTGACAGGGAAGTTGTCGCAAACTAATGAAAAACTGTTTTTT	CASTNPPLTGKLSQTNEKLFF
TRBJ2-7	-	TRBV28	TRBD1	TGTGCCAGCAGTTTAGAACCGGGACAGCCCTACGAGCAGTACTTC	CASSLEPGQPYEQYF
TRBJ2-7	-	TRBV11-2	-	TGTGCCAGCAGCTTAGTAATCACAGAGAACTACGAGCAGTACTTC	CASSLVITENYEQYF
TRBJ2-7	-	TRBV7-9	-	TGTGCCAGCAGCGATCCCCTCGGACAGAACTACGAGCAGTACTTC	CASSDPLGQNYEQYF
TRBJ1-1	-	TRBV19	-	TGTGCCAGTAGTTCTCAGGGGAGTGGGAACACTGAAGCTTTCTTT	CASSSQGSGNTEAFF
TRBJ2-7	-	TRBV28	-	TGTGCCAGCAGTTCGCGAGTGAACTCCTACGAGCAGTACTTC	CASSSRVNSYEQYF
TRBJ2-7	-	TRBV5-6	-	TGTGCCAGCAGCTTGCGGGCGGGTAGGGAGCAGTACTTC	CASSLRAGREQYF
TRBJ2-2	-	TRBV18	-	TGTGCCAGCTCACCCACTAGCCCAGGCAGCGCGAACACCGGGGAGCTGTTTTTT	CASSPTSPGSANTGELFF
TRBJ1-4	-	TRBV21-1	-	TGTGCCAGCAGCAACGAGGGACAGGGGGTAGGAGAAAAACTGTTTTTT	CASSNEGQGVGEKLFF
TRBJ1-5	-	TRBV19	TRBD1	TGTGCCAGTAGCCAGACAGGGAATAGCAATCAGCCCCAGCATTTT	CASSQTGNSNQPQHF
TRBJ2-1	-	TRBV6-1	TRBD2	TGTGCCAGCAGTGCGGGACTAGCGGGAGGGCGTTTCAATGAGCAGTTCTTC	CASSAGLAGGRFNEQFF
TRBJ2-1	once	TRBV4-1	TRBD2	TGCGCCAACCCATATTACTTCCTAGGGTCGGGGGTGAGAGAGCGGGACCTTAGGCAGTTCTTC	CANPYYFLGSGVRERDLRQFF
TRBJ2-5	-	TRBV7-3	TRBD2	TGTGCCAGCAGCTTAGGGACTAGCGGGAGTGTTGAAGAGACCCAGTACTTC	CASSLGTSGSVEETQYF
TRBJ2-7	once	TRBV7-8	-	TGTGCCAGCAGCTTAGGCCCTAGGTACGAGCAGTACTTC	CASSLGPRYEQYF
TRBJ2-7	-	TRBV28	TRBD1	TGTGCCAGCAGTTTAGGGTGGGAAGGGGGCACCTACGAGCAGTACTTC	CASSLGWEGGTYEQYF
TRBJ2-5	-	TRBV29-1	TRBD2	TGCAGCGTTCAACTAGCGAGCCAGACCCAGTACTTC	CSVQLASQTQYF
TRBJ2-5	-	TRBV29-1	-	TGCAGCGTTGAAGATCAAACCGAACTAATCTCCCGGGAGACCCAGTACTTC	CSVEDQTELISRETQYF
TRBJ2-3	-	TRBV27	TRBD2	TGTGCCAGCGGTGGCCTGGGACTAGCGGGAGGTGGGTCAGATACGCAGTATTTT	CASGGLGLAGGGSDTQYF
TRBJ2-1	-	TRBV5-1	TRBD2	TGCGCCAGCAGCTTGTCCGTCGGGACTAACTACAATGAGCAGTTCTTC	CASSLSVGTNYNEQFF